A selection of T cell receptor beta chains follows, all from one sample in a study of T cell responses to AZD1222 COVID-19 vaccine. Some clones are missing from TCRdb's copy, which holds only in-frame ones; the method was immunoSEQ multiplex PCR. The sample carries 100,000 to 150,000 clones, more than 70% recorded once. Sequencing used peripheral blood, obtained on day 0 of AZD1222 vaccination. The receptor set was obtained from an adult in good health. Both conserved end residues are part of each CDR3. The order of the fields is J gene, V gene, D gene, clone size, CDR3 protein, CDR3 DNA. D genes are given only for firm matches. The size field is filled for only some rows; it gives once, few, many or a size class.

TRBJ2-7	TRBV30	TRBD2	.	CAGRRGGAPRSF	TGTGCCGGGCGCCGGGGGGGCGCCCCCCGGTCGTTC
TRBJ1-5	TRBV19	TRBD1	.	CASSIGGQPNQPQHF	TGTGCCAGTAGTATAGGGGGACAGCCTAATCAGCCCCAGCATTTT
TRBJ2-7	TRBV6-5	TRBD1	.	CASTGQFHEQYF	TGTGCCAGCACGGGACAGTTCCACGAGCAGTACTTC
TRBJ1-4	TRBV19	.	.	CASSRGGPNEKLFF	TGTGCCAGTAGTCGGGGGGGACCAAATGAAAAACTGTTTTTT
TRBJ1-1	TRBV18	.	.	CASSPSANTEAFF	TGTGCCAGCTCCCCCTCCGCGAACACTGAAGCTTTCTTT
TRBJ2-3	TRBV27	TRBD1	.	CASSWGQGATTQYF	TGTGCCAGCAGTTGGGGACAGGGGGCTACTACGCAGTATTTT
TRBJ2-7	TRBV9	.	.	CASSQTSGEQYF	TGTGCCAGCAGCCAGACCAGCGGCGAGCAGTACTTC
TRBJ2-7	TRBV7-3	.	.	CASSEQESYEQYF	TGTGCCAGCAGCGAACAGGAATCCTACGAGCAGTACTTC
TRBJ1-2	TRBV14	TRBD1	.	CASSQGYLGQGNGYTF	TGTGCCAGCAGCCAAGGATACCTCGGACAGGGCAACGGCTACACCTTC
TRBJ1-1	TRBV19	.	once	CASSHRGNTEAFF	TGTGCCAGTAGCCACCGAGGGAACACTGAAGCTTTCTTT
TRBJ1-1	TRBV2	TRBD1	.	CASNRQGGTEAFF	TGTGCCAGCAATAGACAGGGTGGAACTGAAGCTTTCTTT
TRBJ1-1	TRBV6-5	.	.	CASSYRMNTEAFF	TGTGCCAGCAGTTACCGAATGAACACTGAAGCTTTCTTT
TRBJ1-5	TRBV5-1	TRBD1	.	CASSSGQNNQPQHF	TGCGCCAGCAGCTCGGGACAGAACAATCAGCCCCAGCATTTT
TRBJ1-1	TRBV30	.	.	CAWSVRPATEAFF	TGTGCCTGGAGTGTAAGGCCGGCCACTGAAGCTTTCTTT
TRBJ2-3	TRBV19	TRBD2	.	CASSTSSGGRDTQYF	TGTGCCAGTAGTACATCTAGCGGGGGGAGGGATACGCAGTATTTT
TRBJ2-7	TRBV29-1	TRBD1	.	CSVSQGGPDYEQYF	TGCAGCGTTTCACAGGGGGGCCCGGACTACGAGCAGTACTTC
TRBJ1-4	TRBV28	TRBD1	once	CASKGTASNEKLFF	TGTGCCAGCAAGGGGACAGCATCTAATGAAAAACTGTTTTTT
TRBJ1-2	TRBV12-3/TRBV12-4	.	once	CASSPLTDYGYTF	TGTGCCAGCAGTCCACTGACAGACTATGGCTACACCTTC
TRBJ2-3	TRBV4-2	.	.	CASSQGRQGVPDTQYF	TGTGCCAGCAGTCAAGGGCGGCAGGGAGTGCCAGATACGCAGTATTTT
TRBJ2-1	TRBV7-9	TRBD2	.	CASSRTSGASYNEQFF	TGTGCCAGCAGCAGGACTAGCGGGGCCTCCTACAATGAGCAGTTCTTC
TRBJ1-1	TRBV4-3	.	.	CASSPRGARDTEAFF	TGCGCCAGCAGCCCCAGAGGGGCCAGGGACACTGAAGCTTTCTTT
TRBJ1-1	TRBV20-1	.	.	CSASVGTEAFF	TGCAGTGCTAGTGTTGGCACTGAAGCTTTCTTT
TRBJ1-4	TRBV19	.	.	CASSISQHEKLFF	TGTGCCAGTAGTATCTCGCAGCATGAAAAACTGTTTTTT
TRBJ1-4	TRBV28	.	once	CASSLIWGWDGEKLFF	TGTGCCAGCAGTTTAATTTGGGGATGGGACGGTGAAAAACTGTTTTTT
TRBJ1-1	TRBV11-2	.	.	CASSLAPTNTEAFF	TGTGCCAGCAGCTTAGCACCAACGAACACTGAAGCTTTCTTT
TRBJ1-3	TRBV7-9	.	once	CASSPASGNTIYF	TGTGCCAGCAGCCCAGCCAGTGGAAACACCATATATTTT
TRBJ2-2	TRBV6-2/TRBV6-3	.	.	CASSYHSQPISGELFF	TGTGCCAGCAGTTACCATAGTCAGCCGATAAGCGGGGAGCTGTTTTTT
TRBJ2-7	TRBV11-1	.	.	CASSLEVSYEQYF	TGTGCCAGCAGCTTAGAGGTATCCTACGAGCAGTACTTC
TRBJ2-2	TRBV5-4	TRBD1	once	CASNTGGRGSGELFF	TGTGCCAGCAATACAGGGGGCCGCGGTTCCGGGGAGCTGTTTTTT
TRBJ1-2	TRBV12-3/TRBV12-4	.	.	CASSLARGYGYTF	TGTGCCAGCAGTTTAGCACGGGGCTATGGCTACACCTTC
TRBJ1-1	TRBV2	.	.	CASSERGGDTEAFF	TGTGCCAGCAGTGAGCGAGGGGGGGATACTGAAGCTTTCTTT
TRBJ2-7	TRBV5-1	TRBD1	once	CASSLLTGITYEQYF	TGCGCCAGCAGCCTCCTGACAGGGATAACCTACGAGCAGTACTTC
TRBJ2-7	TRBV5-1	.	.	CASSLEVAVSYEQYF	TGCGCCAGCAGCTTGGAGGTAGCGGTGTCCTACGAGCAGTACTTC
TRBJ2-3	TRBV9	.	.	CASSPAIGAPDTQYF	TGTGCCAGCAGCCCTGCCATCGGGGCCCCAGATACGCAGTATTTT
TRBJ1-2	TRBV19	.	few	CASSIYAEYYGYTF	TGTGCCAGTAGTATTTACGCAGAATACTATGGCTACACCTTC
TRBJ2-1	TRBV15	TRBD2	.	CATKTSPSGHNEQFF	TGTGCCACCAAGACCAGTCCTAGCGGTCACAATGAGCAGTTCTTC